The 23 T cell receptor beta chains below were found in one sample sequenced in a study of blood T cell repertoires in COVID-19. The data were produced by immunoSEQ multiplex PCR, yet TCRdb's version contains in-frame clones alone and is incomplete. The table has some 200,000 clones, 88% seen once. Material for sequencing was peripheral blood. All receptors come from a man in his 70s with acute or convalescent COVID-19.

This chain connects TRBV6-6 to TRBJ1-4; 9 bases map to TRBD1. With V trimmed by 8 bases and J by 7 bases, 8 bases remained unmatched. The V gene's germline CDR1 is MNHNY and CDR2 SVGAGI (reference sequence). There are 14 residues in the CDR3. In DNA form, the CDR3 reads TGTGCCAGCCGACGGACAGGGGCCTTTGAAAAACTGTTTTTT. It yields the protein CASRRTGAFEKLFF.

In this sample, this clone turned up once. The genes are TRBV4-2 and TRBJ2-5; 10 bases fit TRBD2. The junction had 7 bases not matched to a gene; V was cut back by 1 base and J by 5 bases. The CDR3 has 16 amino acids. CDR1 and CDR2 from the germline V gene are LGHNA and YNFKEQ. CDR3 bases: TGTGCCAGCAGCCAAGGAGTAGCGGGAGGAGGGGAGACCCAGTACTTC. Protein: CASSQGVAGGGETQYF.

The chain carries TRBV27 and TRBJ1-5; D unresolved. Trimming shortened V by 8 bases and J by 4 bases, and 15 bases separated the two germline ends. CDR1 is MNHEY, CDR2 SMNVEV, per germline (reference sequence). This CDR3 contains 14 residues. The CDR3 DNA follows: TGTGCCAGCTCTCTAGAGGGCCGGAATCAGCCCCAGCATTTT. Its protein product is CASSLEGRNQPQHF.

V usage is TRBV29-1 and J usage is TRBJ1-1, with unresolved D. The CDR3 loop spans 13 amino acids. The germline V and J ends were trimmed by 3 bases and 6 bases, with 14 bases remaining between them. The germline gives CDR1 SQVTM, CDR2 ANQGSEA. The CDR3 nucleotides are TGCAGCGTTGATTTGGTAGGAGGACCTGAAGCTTTCTTT. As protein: CSVDLVGGPEAFF. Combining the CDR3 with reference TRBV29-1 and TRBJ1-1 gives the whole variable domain SAVISQKPSRDICQRGTSLTIQCQVDSQVTMMFWYRQQPGQSLTLIATANQGSEATYESGFVIDKFPISRPNLTFSTLTVSNMSPEDSSIYLCSVDLVGGPEAFFGQGTRLTVV.

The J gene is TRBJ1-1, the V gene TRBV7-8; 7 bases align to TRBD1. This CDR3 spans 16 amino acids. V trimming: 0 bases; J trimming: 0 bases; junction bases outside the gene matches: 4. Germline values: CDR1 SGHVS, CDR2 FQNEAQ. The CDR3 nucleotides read TGTGCCAGCAGCTTAGCCCCGACAGGGATGAACACTGAAGCTTTCTTT. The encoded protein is CASSLAPTGMNTEAFF.

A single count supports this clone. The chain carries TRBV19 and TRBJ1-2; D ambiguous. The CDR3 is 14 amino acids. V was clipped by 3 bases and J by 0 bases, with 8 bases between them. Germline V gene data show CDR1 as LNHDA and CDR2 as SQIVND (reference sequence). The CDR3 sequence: CASSIQDTNYGYTF. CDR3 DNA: TGTGCCAGTAGTATCCAGGATACTAACTATGGCTACACCTTC.

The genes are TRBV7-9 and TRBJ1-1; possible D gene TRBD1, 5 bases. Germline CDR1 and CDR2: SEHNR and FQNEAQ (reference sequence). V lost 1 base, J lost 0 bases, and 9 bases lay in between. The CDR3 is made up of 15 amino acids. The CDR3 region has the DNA TGTGCCAGCAGCTTAGGAGGGACTATGAACACTGAAGCTTTCTTT. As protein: CASSLGGTMNTEAFF.

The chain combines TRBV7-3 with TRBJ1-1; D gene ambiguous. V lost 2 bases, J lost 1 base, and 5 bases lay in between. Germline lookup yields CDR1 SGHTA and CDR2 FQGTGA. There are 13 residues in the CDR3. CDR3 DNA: TGTGCCAGCAGCTTACAACAGAACACTGAAGCTTTCTTT. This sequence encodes CASSLQQNTEAFF.

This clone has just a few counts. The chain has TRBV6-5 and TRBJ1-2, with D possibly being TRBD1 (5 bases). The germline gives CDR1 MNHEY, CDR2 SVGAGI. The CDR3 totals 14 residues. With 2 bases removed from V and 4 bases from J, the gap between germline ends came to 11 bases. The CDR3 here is CASSYGGYPYGYTF. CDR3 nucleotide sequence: TGTGCCAGCAGTTACGGGGGGTACCCCTATGGCTACACCTTC.

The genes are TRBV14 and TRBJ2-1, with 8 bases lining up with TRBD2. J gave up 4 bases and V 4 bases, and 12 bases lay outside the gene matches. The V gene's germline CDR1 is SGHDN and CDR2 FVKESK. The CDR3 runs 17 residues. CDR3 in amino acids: CASSPETGLAGYNEQFF. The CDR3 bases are TGTGCCAGCAGCCCTGAAACGGGCCTAGCGGGTTACAATGAGCAGTTCTTC.

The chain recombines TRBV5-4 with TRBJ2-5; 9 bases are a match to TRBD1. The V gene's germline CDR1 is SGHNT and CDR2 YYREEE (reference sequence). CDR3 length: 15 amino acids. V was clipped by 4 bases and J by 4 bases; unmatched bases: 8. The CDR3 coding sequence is TGTGCCAGCAGCGACGGACAGGGGATTCGAGAGACCCAGTACTTC. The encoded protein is CASSDGQGIRETQYF.

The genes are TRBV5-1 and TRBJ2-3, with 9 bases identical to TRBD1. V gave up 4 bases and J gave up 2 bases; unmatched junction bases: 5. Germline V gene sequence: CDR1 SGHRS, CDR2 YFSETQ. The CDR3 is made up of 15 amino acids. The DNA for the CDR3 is TGCGCCAGCAGCCTACAGGGGGCTCCCACAGATACGCAGTATTTT. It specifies CASSLQGAPTDTQYF.

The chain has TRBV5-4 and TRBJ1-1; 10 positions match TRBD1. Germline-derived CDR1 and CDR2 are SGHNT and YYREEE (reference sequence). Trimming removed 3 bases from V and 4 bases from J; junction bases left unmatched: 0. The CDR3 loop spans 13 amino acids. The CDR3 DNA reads TGTGCCAGCAGCTGGACAGGGGGCACTGAAGCTTTCTTT. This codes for CASSWTGGTEAFF.

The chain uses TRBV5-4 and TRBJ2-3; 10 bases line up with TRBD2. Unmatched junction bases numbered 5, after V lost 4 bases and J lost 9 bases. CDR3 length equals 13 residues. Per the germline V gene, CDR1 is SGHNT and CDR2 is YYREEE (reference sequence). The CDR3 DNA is TGTGCCAGCAGCACCCCGGGACTAGCGACGCAGTATTTT. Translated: CASSTPGLATQYF.

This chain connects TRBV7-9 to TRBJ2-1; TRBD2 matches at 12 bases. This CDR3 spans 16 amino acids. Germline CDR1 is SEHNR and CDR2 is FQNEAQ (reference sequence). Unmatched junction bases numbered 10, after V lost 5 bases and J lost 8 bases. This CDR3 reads CASSPWTSGMGYEQFF. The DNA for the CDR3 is TGTGCCAGCAGCCCCTGGACTAGCGGGATGGGCTATGAGCAGTTCTTC.

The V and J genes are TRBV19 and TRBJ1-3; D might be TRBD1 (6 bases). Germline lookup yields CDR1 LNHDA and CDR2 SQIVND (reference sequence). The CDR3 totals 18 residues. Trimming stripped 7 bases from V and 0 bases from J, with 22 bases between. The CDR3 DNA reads TGTGCCAGTATGAGCGTGCGGCGGGGGCCCAGCTCTGGAAACACCATATATTTT. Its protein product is CASMSVRRGPSSGNTIYF.

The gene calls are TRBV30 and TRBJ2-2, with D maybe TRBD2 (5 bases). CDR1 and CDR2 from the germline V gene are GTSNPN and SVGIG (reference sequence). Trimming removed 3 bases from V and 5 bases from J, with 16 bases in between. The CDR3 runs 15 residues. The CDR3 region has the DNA TGTGCCTGGAGCTTTAGCGATTTTCGGACCGGGGAGCTGTTTTTT. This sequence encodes CAWSFSDFRTGELFF.

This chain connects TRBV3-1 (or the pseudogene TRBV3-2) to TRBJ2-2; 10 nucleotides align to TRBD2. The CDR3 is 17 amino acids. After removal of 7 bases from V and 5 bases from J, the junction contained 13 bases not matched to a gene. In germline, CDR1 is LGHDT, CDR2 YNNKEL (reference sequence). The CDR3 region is CASTPLSSGSGTGELFF. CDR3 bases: TGTGCCAGCACCCCCCTTTCTAGCGGGAGTGGAACCGGGGAGCTGTTTTTT.

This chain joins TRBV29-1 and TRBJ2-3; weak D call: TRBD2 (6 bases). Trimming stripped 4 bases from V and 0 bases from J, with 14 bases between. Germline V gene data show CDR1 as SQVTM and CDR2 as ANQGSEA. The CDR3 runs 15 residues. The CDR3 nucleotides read TGCAGCGTTGTGGGGGGTCGAGGGAGCACAGATACGCAGTATTTT. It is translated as CSVVGGRGSTDTQYF.

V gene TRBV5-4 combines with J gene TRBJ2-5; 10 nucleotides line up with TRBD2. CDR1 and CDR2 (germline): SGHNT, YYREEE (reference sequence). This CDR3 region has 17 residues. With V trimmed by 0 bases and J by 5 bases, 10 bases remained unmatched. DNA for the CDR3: TGTGCCAGCAGCTTGGGACCCCCTTTAGCGGGAGGTGAGACCCAGTACTTC. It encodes CASSLGPPLAGGETQYF. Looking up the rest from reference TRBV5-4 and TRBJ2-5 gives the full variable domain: ETGVTQSPTHLIKTRGQQVTLRCSSQSGHNTVSWYQQALGQGPQFIFQYYREEENGRGNFPPRFSGLQFPNYSSELNVNALELDDSALYLCASSLGPPLAGGETQYFGPGTRLLVL.

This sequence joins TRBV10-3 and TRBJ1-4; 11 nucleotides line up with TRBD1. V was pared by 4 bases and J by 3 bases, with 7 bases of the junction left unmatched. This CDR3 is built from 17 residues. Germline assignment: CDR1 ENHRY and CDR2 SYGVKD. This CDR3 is CAISGTGGNAANEKLFF. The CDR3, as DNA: TGTGCCATCAGTGGGACAGGGGGCAACGCGGCTAATGAAAAACTGTTTTTT.

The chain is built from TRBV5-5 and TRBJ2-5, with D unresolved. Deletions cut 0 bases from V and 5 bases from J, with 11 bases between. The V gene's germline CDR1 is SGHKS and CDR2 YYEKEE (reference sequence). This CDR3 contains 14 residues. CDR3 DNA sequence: TGTGCCAGCAGCTTGGGTGCAGACTGGGAGACCCAGTACTTC. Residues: CASSLGADWETQYF.

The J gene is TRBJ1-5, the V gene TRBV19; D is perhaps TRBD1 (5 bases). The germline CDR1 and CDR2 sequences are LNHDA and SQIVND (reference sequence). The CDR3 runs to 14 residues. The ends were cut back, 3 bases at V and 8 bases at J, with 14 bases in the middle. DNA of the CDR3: TGTGCCAGTAGTATTAGGGGCACCTCTGAGCCCCAGCATTTT. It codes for CASSIRGTSEPQHF.